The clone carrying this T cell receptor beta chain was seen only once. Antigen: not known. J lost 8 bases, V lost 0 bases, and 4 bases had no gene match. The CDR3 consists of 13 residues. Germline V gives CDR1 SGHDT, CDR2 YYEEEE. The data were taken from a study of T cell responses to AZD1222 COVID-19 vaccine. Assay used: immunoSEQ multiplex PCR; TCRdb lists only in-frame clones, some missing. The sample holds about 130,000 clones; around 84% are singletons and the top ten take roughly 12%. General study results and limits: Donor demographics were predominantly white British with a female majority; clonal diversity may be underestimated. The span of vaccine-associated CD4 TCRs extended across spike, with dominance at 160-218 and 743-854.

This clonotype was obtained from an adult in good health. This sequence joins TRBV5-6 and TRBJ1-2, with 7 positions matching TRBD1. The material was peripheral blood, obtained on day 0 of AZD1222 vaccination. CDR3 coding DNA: TGTGCCAGCAGCTTGGCAGGGGGAAGCGGCTACACCTTC. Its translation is CASSLAGGSGYTF.